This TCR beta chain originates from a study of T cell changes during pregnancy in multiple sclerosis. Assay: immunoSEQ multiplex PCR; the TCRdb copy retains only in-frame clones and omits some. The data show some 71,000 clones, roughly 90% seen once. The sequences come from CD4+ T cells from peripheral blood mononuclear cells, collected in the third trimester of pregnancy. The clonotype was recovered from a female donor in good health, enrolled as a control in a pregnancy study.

CDR3 region: CASSIARTGNQPQHF. CDR3 DNA: TGTGCCAGTAGTATAGCTCGGACAGGGAATCAGCCCCAGCATTTT. The chain is built from TRBV19 and TRBJ1-5; 8 bases are a match to TRBD1. In germline, CDR1 is LNHDA, CDR2 SQIVND (reference sequence). The CDR3 covers 15 residues. V shed 1 base, J shed 4 bases, and the junction held 3 bases outside the gene matches.